This T cell receptor (beta chain) was profiled in a study of blood T cell repertoires in COVID-19. Study at large: The samples span acute and convalescent COVID-19 from the United States, Italy and Spain.

After removal of 3 bases from V and 5 bases from J, the junction contained 3 bases not matched to a gene. This CDR3 spans 16 amino acids. Germline CDR1 KGHSH, CDR2 LQKENI. Data came from immunoSEQ multiplex PCR; TCRdb stores just in-frame clones and leaves some out. The sample includes fewer than 400,000 clones, around 87% of them seen just once. Sequences were obtained from PBMCs or T cells enriched from blood (not recorded which). The chain links TRBV18 to TRBJ1-6, with 11 positions matching TRBD1. The source is a woman between 45 and 65 years old who had recovered from COVID-19. CDR3 sequence reads: CASSPRTGGDNSPLHF. The CDR3 coding sequence is TGTGCCAGCTCACCCCGGACAGGGGGCGATAATTCACCCCTCCACTTT.